The rows below give T cell receptor beta chains drawn from one sample of a study of patients and donors after allogeneic stem cell transplantation. Using its own MiXCR run on the RT-PCR reads, TCRdb lists one record per CDR3 protein. This sample has around 2,700 distinct CDR3 sequences, with roughly 15% found just once. The sample comprised blood, either unsorted or a sorted T cell fraction (not recorded which). The receptors stem from a human donor who was either an allogeneic HSCT recipient or a stem cell or donor lymphocyte infusion donor (not recorded which). It is not recorded whose cells these are; they may come from a transplant donor. The CDR3 runs from the conserved cysteine through the conserved F or W. D genes are given only for firm matches. Size tells how often a clone was seen (once, few, many) or the class of an expanded clone, and some rows leave it out.

d_call	clone_size	cdr3_length	v_call	j_call	cdr3_nt	cdr3_aa
-	few	14	TRBV4-3	TRBJ1-1	TGCGCCAGCAGCCAAGATCGGTGGAACACTGAAGCTTTCTTT	CASSQDRWNTEAFF
TRBD1	-	14	TRBV29-1	TRBJ2-7	TGCAGCGTTGTACAGGGGGCTAAGGGCGACGAGCAGTACTTC	CSVVQGAKGDEQYF
-	-	12	TRBV7-8	TRBJ1-2	TGTGCCAGCAGCTTAGACGGCTATGGCTACACCTTC	CASSLDGYGYTF
TRBD1	-	17	TRBV11-2	TRBJ1-4	TGTGCCAGCAGCCCTCTAGGACAGGGGGCAACTAATGAAAAACTGTTTTTT	CASSPLGQGATNEKLFF
TRBD2	medium-sized	13	TRBV20-1	TRBJ2-7	TGCAGTGTCTTGACTAGCGGGAGCTACGAGCAGTACTTC	CSVLTSGSYEQYF
TRBD1	-	15	TRBV6-6	TRBJ2-5	TGTGCCAGCAGCTTCCCCGGGACAGCACAAGAGACCCAGTACTTC	CASSFPGTAQETQYF
TRBD1	large	14	TRBV5-6	TRBJ2-1	TGTGCCAGCAGCCCAGGGGGATTCTACAATGAGCAGTTCTTC	CASSPGGFYNEQFF
-	-	14	TRBV4-3	TRBJ2-2	TGCGCCAGCAGCCAAGTACGGAACACCGGGGAGCTGTTTTTT	CASSQVRNTGELFF
-	-	13	TRBV6-2/TRBV6-3	TRBJ1-2	TGTGCCAGCAGTTTGGGTGTATATGCGGGCTACACCTTC	CASSLGVYAGYTF
-	few	17	TRBV7-2	TRBJ2-3	TGTGCCAGCAGCTTAGCGGCAGCCAGGACCTTCACAGATACGCAGTATTTT	CASSLAAARTFTDTQYF
TRBD2	medium-sized	15	TRBV4-2	TRBJ2-3	TGTGCCAGCAGCCAAGAAGGCGGGAGGAGGGCTACGCAGTATTTT	CASSQEGGRRATQYF
-	few	14	TRBV7-6	TRBJ2-1	TGTGCCAGCAGCCCGAGACCACTTCTTAATGAGCAGTTCTTC	CASSPRPLLNEQFF
-	medium-sized	12	TRBV12-3/TRBV12-4	TRBJ2-1	TGTGCCAGCAGTGGCAGGGTCAATGAGCAGTTCTTC	CASSGRVNEQFF
TRBD1	few	15	TRBV7-3	TRBJ1-2	TGTGCCAGCAGCCCGGGCGGACAGGCGAACTATGGCTACACCTTC	CASSPGGQANYGYTF
-	medium-sized	13	TRBV12-3/TRBV12-4	TRBJ2-1	TGTGCCAGCAGTTCTCAGGAGAACAATGAGCAGTTCTTC	CASSSQENNEQFF